A single sample is the source of the 6 T cell receptor beta chains below, sequenced in a study of control samples from healthy donors and cancer patients. Some clones are missing from TCRdb's copy, which holds only in-frame ones; the method was immunoSEQ multiplex PCR. The sample lists roughly 170,000 clones, around 88% seen once, with nearly 5% in the top ten. Sequences were obtained from blood. The receptors were gathered from a woman in her twenties or thirties in good health.

The chain links TRBV15 to TRBJ2-3, with a tentative D call TRBD2 (6 bases). With 1 base removed from V and 1 base from J, the gap between germline ends came to 18 bases. The CDR3 has 18 amino acids. Germline lookup yields CDR1 LNHNV and CDR2 YYDKDF (reference sequence). CDR3 in amino acids: CATSRVAGTLGGTDTQYF. CDR3 in DNA: TGTGCCACCAGCAGAGTGGCGGGAACCCTGGGGGGCACAGATACGCAGTATTTT.

The chain has TRBV19 and TRBJ1-4; the D is unclear. The CDR3 has 15 residues. Between the trimmed V and J ends, which lost 10 bases and 0 bases, there was a span of 15 bases. Per germline, CDR1 LNHDA and CDR2 SQIVND (reference sequence). The CDR3 loop is CATSSRQSTNEKLFF. CDR3 bases: TGTGCCACCTCAAGTAGGCAGTCAACTAATGAAAAACTGTTTTTT.

The chain has TRBV24-1 and TRBJ1-2; D might be TRBD1 (6 bases). Per germline, CDR1 KGHDR and CDR2 SFDVKD. The CDR3 has 13 residues. Trimming stripped 12 bases from V and 2 bases from J, with 15 bases between. The CDR3 DNA follows: TGTGCCCCCGCCAGGGGAGCCAACTATGGCTACACCTTC. Its protein is CAPARGANYGYTF.

This clone has only a few counts. The chain employs TRBV28 and TRBJ1-6; 7 nucleotides align to TRBD1. This CDR3 is 16 amino acids long. Unmatched junction bases numbered 1, after V lost 2 bases and J lost 0 bases. Germline CDR1 reads MDHEN; CDR2 reads SYDVKM. The CDR3 is CASSLNRGSYNSPLHF. CDR3 sequence (DNA): TGTGCCAGCAGTTTAAACAGGGGCTCCTATAATTCACCCCTCCACTTT.

The rearrangement uses TRBV2 and TRBJ1-1; tentative D call: TRBD1 (6 bases). Trimming stripped 6 bases from V and 5 bases from J, with 16 bases between. The germline V gene encodes CDR1 SNHLY and CDR2 FYNNEI. The CDR3 has 14 amino acids. Written as DNA, the CDR3 is TGTGCCAGCAGGAAAAGAAGGGGGGGAACTGAAGCTTTCTTT. Its protein product is CASRKRRGGTEAFF.

The chain uses TRBV5-1 and TRBJ2-3; either TRBD1 or TRBD2 may fit D (5 bases each). CDR3 length: 13 residues. The germline V gene encodes CDR1 SGHRS and CDR2 YFSETQ. Trimming shortened V by 4 bases and J by 13 bases, and 19 bases separated the two germline ends. This CDR3 reads CASSNAQGHGEYF. CDR3 nucleotide sequence: TGCGCCAGCAGCAATGCCCAGGGTCACGGGGAGTATTTT. Using reference TRBV5-1 and TRBJ2-3 for the parts outside the CDR3, the full variable domain is KAGVTQTPRYLIKTRGQQVTLSCSPISGHRSVSWYQQTPGQGLQFLFEYFSETQRNKGNFPGRFSGRQFSNSRSEMNVSTLELGDSALYLCASSNAQGHGEYFGPGTRLTVL.